This TCR beta chain emerged from a study of neurological immune-mediated disorders. The study's findings and limits: Private repertoires in all groups were suggested, as expanded clones shared no CDR3 amino acid sequences across subjects. HTLV-1-associated myelopathy had the most TCR clonal expansion, and multiple sclerosis had the least, less than healthy controls.

The CDR3 runs 13 residues. V lost 9 bases and J 8 bases, leaving 19 bases between the germline ends. CDR1 LGHDT and CDR2 YNNKEL come from the germline V gene (reference sequence). This clonotype ranks as medium-sized (0.01 to 0.1%). Its target is not known. In Maryland, USA, blood bank volunteers were the healthy controls. The cDNA was produced through 5'RACE with 10-nucleotide random UMIs. One entry per CDR3 protein, called by TCRdb with MiXCR from the 5' RACE reads. The repertoire holds some 29,000 distinct CDR3 sequences, with about 6.2% as singletons. This clonotype was sampled from a woman between 50 and 59 years old in good health. The source material was PBMCs. The V gene is TRBV3-1, the J gene TRBJ1-2; a possible D gene is TRBD1 (5 bases). The CDR3 DNA follows: TGTGCCAGTATGAATAGTGGGGCAGAGGGCTACACCTTC. It specifies CASMNSGAEGYTF. Using reference TRBV3-1 and TRBJ1-2 for the parts outside the CDR3, the full variable domain is DTAVSQTPKYLVTQMGNDKSIKCEQNLGHDTMYWYKQDSKKFLKIMFSYNNKELIINETVPNRFSPKSPDKAHLNLHINSLELGDSAVYFCASMNSGAEGYTFGSGTRLTVV.